These 20 T cell receptor beta chains were sequenced from one sample in a study of OX40 agonist ivuxolimab in advanced cancers. The data were produced by immunoSEQ multiplex PCR, yet TCRdb's version contains in-frame clones alone and is incomplete. The table lists over 60,000 clones, 70% to 90% of them singletons, with around 4.1% in the top ten. This specimen consisted of CD4+ or CD8+ T cells sorted from blood, obtained in a trial of the OX40 agonist ivuxolimab. The receptors derive from an adult with an advanced solid tumor such as melanoma, head and neck, liver or kidney cancer.

The V gene is TRBV7-9, the J gene TRBJ1-2; a possible D gene is TRBD1 (6 bases). Trimming took off 5 bases at V and 2 bases at J, with 15 bases between the two ends. CDR1 is SEHNR, CDR2 FQNEAQ, per germline (reference sequence). The CDR3 length is 15 residues. CDR3 bases: TGTGCCAGCAGCCCTTCTCACAGGGAGAACTATGGCTACACCTTC. Protein product: CASSPSHRENYGYTF.

In regard to this clone: Within the sample, other DNA sequences also encode this same CDR3. The chain joins TRBV21-1 to TRBJ2-5; TRBD1 is the table's D call, not checked against the DNA. TRBV21-1 has pseudogene status. The CDR3 length is 16 residues. CDR3 in amino acids: CASSKGGGQGVETQYF. CDR3 bases: TGTGCCAGCAGCAAAGGAGGCGGCCAGGGTGTGGAGACCCAGTACTTC.

The chain employs TRBV29-1 and TRBJ1-1; D is unclear. Trimming stripped 7 bases from V and 7 bases from J, with 10 bases between. The CDR3 is 10 amino acids. Germline CDR1 SQVTM, CDR2 ANQGSEA. The CDR3 DNA follows: TGCAGCGCAAGTATTATTGAAGCTTTCTTT. Its translation is CSASIIEAFF.

CDR3 bases: TGTGCCAGCAGCTTCCGACTAGCGGGAGGAGCAGATACGCAGTATTTT. Translated, it gives CASSFRLAGGADTQYF. The chain is built from TRBV5-4 and TRBJ2-3, with 13 bases that match TRBD2. Losses at the gene ends were 2 bases for V and 4 bases for J; bases not matched to a gene: 4. Germline CDR1 is SGHNT and CDR2 is YYREEE (reference sequence). This CDR3 is 16 amino acids long. Based on the CDR3 plus reference TRBV5-4 and TRBJ2-3, the full variable domain is ETGVTQSPTHLIKTRGQQVTLRCSSQSGHNTVSWYQQALGQGPQFIFQYYREEENGRGNFPPRFSGLQFPNYSSELNVNALELDDSALYLCASSFRLAGGADTQYFGPGTRLTVL.

The V call is TRBV7-2, the J call TRBJ2-1; 8 bases align to TRBD2. The CDR3 totals 15 residues. V lost 0 bases, J lost 4 bases, and 2 bases stayed unmatched. Germline V gives CDR1 SGHTA, CDR2 FQGNSA. The CDR3 nucleotides are TGTGCCAGCAGCTTAGCGGCTAGCGGGTACAATGAGCAGTTCTTC. Its protein product is CASSLAASGYNEQFF.

V is TRBV5-5 and J is TRBJ2-7, with 14 nucleotides matching TRBD2. V trimming: 8 bases; J trimming: 0 bases; junction bases outside the gene matches: 4. Germline assignment: CDR1 SGHKS and CDR2 YYEKEE (reference sequence). The CDR3 totals 15 residues. The CDR3 region has the DNA TGTGCCAGTGGACTAGCGGGAGGAAGCTCCTACGAGCAGTACTTC. This translates into CASGLAGGSSYEQYF.

The V call is TRBV11-2, the J call TRBJ2-3; 7 bases fit TRBD1. Germline CDR1 SGHAT, CDR2 FQNNGV. With V trimmed by 5 bases and J by 3 bases, 8 bases remained unmatched. This CDR3 comprises 15 residues. This CDR3 reads CASSPLTGKTDTQYF. Written as DNA, the CDR3 is TGTGCCAGCAGCCCCCTGACAGGGAAGACAGATACGCAGTATTTT.

The chain links TRBV19 to TRBJ2-5, with TRBD2 matching over 7 bases. Germline CDR1 LNHDA, CDR2 SQIVND (reference sequence). The CDR3 sequence is 13 residues long. J lost 6 bases, V lost 1 base, and 2 bases had no gene match. In DNA form, the CDR3 reads TGTGCCAGTAGTATAGGCGGGAGACAGACCCAGTACTTC. Protein product: CASSIGGRQTQYF.

The chain is built from TRBV6-1 and TRBJ2-2, with a weak D call TRBD1 (5 bases). The ends were cut back, 5 bases at V and 6 bases at J, with 7 bases in the middle. The CDR3 loop spans 12 amino acids. Germline assignment: CDR1 MNHNS and CDR2 SASEGT. Here the CDR3 DNA reads TGTGCCAGCAGTCTAGGGGCCGGGGAGCTGTTTTTT. This gives the protein CASSLGAGELFF.

This clone was detected many times. The DNA of the CDR3 is TGTGCCAGCAGTTGGACTAGCGGCGCCTACGAGCAGTACTTC. It specifies CASSWTSGAYEQYF. The chain employs TRBV19 and TRBJ2-7, with TRBD2 identical over 10 bases. The CDR3 loop spans 14 amino acids. Germline values: CDR1 LNHDA, CDR2 SQIVND (reference sequence). The V segment lost 9 bases and the J segment 2 bases; nucleotides outside the gene matches: 7.

V is TRBV5-1 and J is TRBJ2-1, with TRBD2 matching over 9 bases. The germline CDR1 and CDR2 sequences are SGHRS and YFSETQ. The CDR3 has 15 residues. J was trimmed by 4 bases and V by 1 base; bases with no gene match: 3. The CDR3: CASSLHLAGYNEQFF. CDR3 sequence (DNA): TGCGCCAGCAGCTTGCACCTAGCGGGATACAATGAGCAGTTCTTC.

The chain links TRBV6-5 to TRBJ2-7; TRBD1 aligns across 8 bases. Trimming took 10 bases from V and 7 from J; bases not matched to a gene: 9. The CDR3 consists of 12 residues. Germline V gene sequence: CDR1 MNHEY, CDR2 SVGAGI. This chain's CDR3 is CAKRDRKVEQYF. Here the CDR3 DNA reads TGTGCCAAAAGGGACAGGAAGGTGGAGCAGTACTTC.

The V gene is TRBV18, the J gene TRBJ1-6; D may be TRBD1 (6 bases). Germline CDR1 KGHSH, CDR2 LQKENI. Between the trimmed V and J ends, which lost 2 bases and 7 bases, there was a span of 15 bases. CDR3 length: 16 amino acids. The CDR3 here is CASSPWGARVNSPLHF. For the CDR3, the DNA is TGTGCCAGCTCACCATGGGGGGCAAGGGTGAATTCACCCCTCCACTTT. Combining the CDR3 with reference TRBV18 and TRBJ1-6 gives the whole variable domain NAGVMQNPRHLVRRRGQEARLRCSPMKGHSHVYWYRQLPEEGLKFMVYLQKENIIDESGMPKERFSAEFPKEGPSILRIQQVVRGDSAAYFCASSPWGARVNSPLHFGNGTRLTVT.

The chain uses TRBV28 and TRBJ2-2; D gene ambiguous. V dropped 6 bases and J dropped 5 bases, with 16 bases sitting between them. The CDR3 is 15 amino acids. The germline CDR1 and CDR2 sequences are MDHEN and SYDVKM. The CDR3 bases are TGTGCCAGCAGCCACTCCGGGCCGGGTACCGGGGAGCTGTTTTTT. Its translation: CASSHSGPGTGELFF.

The J gene is TRBJ1-2, the V gene TRBV27, with D possibly TRBD1 on 5 matching bases. The V end was cut by 0 bases, the J end by 4 bases, with 15 bases between. The length of the CDR3 is 16 residues. Per the germline V gene, CDR1 is MNHEY and CDR2 is SMNVEV (reference sequence). CDR3 residues: CASSLSGGVKFYGYTF. DNA for the CDR3: TGTGCCAGCAGTTTATCGGGAGGGGTTAAGTTCTATGGCTACACCTTC.

This rearrangement joins TRBV7-2 to TRBJ1-5, with D possibly being TRBD1 (5 bases). The germline V gene encodes CDR1 SGHTA and CDR2 FQGNSA. CDR3 length equals 15 residues. V dropped 5 bases and J dropped 2 bases, with 13 bases sitting between them. CDR3 amino acids: CASSPWGGGNQPQHF. CDR3 bases: TGTGCCAGCAGCCCCTGGGGAGGGGGCAATCAGCCCCAGCATTTT. The variable domain in full, completed from reference TRBV7-2 and TRBJ1-5, reads GAGVSQSPSNKVTEKGKDVELRCDPISGHTALYWYRQSLGQGLEFLIYFQGNSAPDKSGLPSDRFSAERTGGSVSTLTIQRTQQEDSAVYLCASSPWGGGNQPQHFGDGTRLSIL.

Here the CDR3 DNA reads TGCGCCAGCAGCTCGGGGACTAGCGGGAGGATAGGTGGCCCAGATACGCAGTATTTT. Encoded protein: CASSSGTSGRIGGPDTQYF. V and J are TRBV4-1 and TRBJ2-3, with 15 bases aligning to TRBD2. This CDR3 spans 19 amino acids. Per the germline V gene, CDR1 is MGHRA and CDR2 is YSYEKL. V shed 5 bases, J shed 4 bases, and the junction held 13 bases outside the gene matches.

This chain uses TRBV5-1 with TRBJ2-5; 8 nucleotides match TRBD1. Trimming took 2 bases from V and 1 from J; bases not matched to a gene: 1. This CDR3 has 14 amino acids. Germline CDR1 and CDR2: SGHRS and YFSETQ. CDR3 coding DNA: TGCGCCAGCAGCTTCGGGACAGGCCAAGAGACCCAGTACTTC. The encoded protein is CASSFGTGQETQYF.

The chain recombines TRBV27 with TRBJ2-7, with 10 bases matching TRBD2. In germline, CDR1 is MNHEY, CDR2 SMNVEV (reference sequence). This CDR3 has 14 residues. V trimming: 8 bases; J trimming: 4 bases; junction bases outside the gene matches: 8. CDR3 sequence (DNA): TGTGCCAGCGGTCTTCCGGGACTAGCGTACGAGCAGTACTTC. Translation: CASGLPGLAYEQYF.

V gene TRBV2 combines with J gene TRBJ2-2; no firm D call. Trimming removed 7 bases at V and 1 base at J, with 7 bases between. CDR1 is SNHLY and CDR2 is FYNNEI in the germline V gene. CDR3 length: 13 residues. The CDR3, as DNA: TGTGCCAGCACACACGAGAACACCGGGGAGCTGTTTTTT. Protein: CASTHENTGELFF.